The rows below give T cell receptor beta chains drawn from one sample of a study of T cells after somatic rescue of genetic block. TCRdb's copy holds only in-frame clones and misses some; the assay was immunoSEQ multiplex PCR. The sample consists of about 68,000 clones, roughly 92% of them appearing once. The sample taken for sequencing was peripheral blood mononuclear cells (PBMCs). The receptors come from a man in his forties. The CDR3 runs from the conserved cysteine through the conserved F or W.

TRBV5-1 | CASSTGYGNTIYF
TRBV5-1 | CASSSDRGRGEETQYF
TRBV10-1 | CASKPSRGGNIQYF
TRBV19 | CASSRTLGLAGGVNEQFF
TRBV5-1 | CASSSTGGRQNTEAFF
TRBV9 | CASSVGDFNTGELFF
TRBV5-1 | CASSLTVSYEQYF
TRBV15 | CATSREDVLNTGELFF
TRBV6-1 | CASSEAAGRLGNEKLFF
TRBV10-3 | CAISADRDSYEQYF
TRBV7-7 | CASSLPTGPIYNEQFF
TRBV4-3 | CASSQDMAENTIYF
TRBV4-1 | CASSQVPSGDGYTF
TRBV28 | CASSLSGGGTGELFF
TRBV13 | CASSFGAEAFF
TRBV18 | CASSARQGVPQLF
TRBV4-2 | CASSPLTPGSNEQFF
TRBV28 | CASSQPGQGDYGYTF
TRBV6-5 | CASHFVGASKQYF
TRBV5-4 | CASSSGTSLYEQYF
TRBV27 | CASSGTGGEQYF
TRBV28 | CASRIGLSYGYTF
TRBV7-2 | CASSFSGRLYNEQFF
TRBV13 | CASSPSPVDNEQFF
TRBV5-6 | CASSLGEQPQHF
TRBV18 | CASSPVEGYEQYF
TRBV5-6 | CASSYRDREKLFF
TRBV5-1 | CASSLISGRANTQYF
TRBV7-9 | CASSPGLDEQYF
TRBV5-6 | CASSLVGDTYGYTF
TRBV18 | CASSIGGGSNQPQHF
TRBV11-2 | CASSWGLEQYF
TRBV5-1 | CASSLETDYNEQFF
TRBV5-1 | CASSFQAGSYNEQFF